Listed below are T cell receptor beta chains from one sample, sequenced in a study of T cell responses to AZD1222 COVID-19 vaccine. Data came from immunoSEQ multiplex PCR; TCRdb stores just in-frame clones and leaves some out. This sample carries around 150,000 clones, about 90% of them seen once, and the ten largest clones take about 4.6%. Sequencing was performed on peripheral blood, taken on day 0 of AZD1222 vaccination. These receptors were taken from an adult in good health. CDR3s include the opening cysteine and the closing phenylalanine or tryptophan. Each record gives: D gene, V gene, J gene, clone size, CDR3 DNA, CDR3 protein. D genes are given only for firm matches. A clone size is listed for some rows: how often the clone was seen (once, few, many), or a class if it is expanded.

TRBD2	TRBV7-2	TRBJ2-5	once	TGTGCCAGCAGCTTAGCTTTAGCGGGACCGCCCCAAGAGACCCAGTACTTC	CASSLALAGPPQETQYF
.	TRBV15	TRBJ2-1	.	TGTGCCACCAGCAGATCCCCGAGCTCCTACAATGAGCAGTTCTTC	CATSRSPSSYNEQFF
TRBD1	TRBV6-2/TRBV6-3	TRBJ1-4	.	TGTGCCAGCAGTTACACCGGGACAGTTAATGAAAAACTGTTTTTT	CASSYTGTVNEKLFF
.	TRBV9	TRBJ1-6	.	TGTGCCAGCAGCGTGGGCGGGAGGATGGGTTCACCCCTCCACTTT	CASSVGGRMGSPLHF
.	TRBV27	TRBJ2-1	.	TGTGCCAGCATCGGGATAAGGGGCTCCTACAATGAGCAGTTCTTC	CASIGIRGSYNEQFF
.	TRBV9	TRBJ2-2	.	TGTGCCAGCAGCCCCGGACTGGGGGCAGGGGCCGGGGAGCTGTTTTTT	CASSPGLGAGAGELFF
.	TRBV7-9	TRBJ1-2	.	TGTGCCAGCAGCTTAGAATCGGGGGCGACTGGCTACACCTTC	CASSLESGATGYTF
TRBD2	TRBV9	TRBJ2-3	.	TGTGCCAGCAGCGAATATAGCGGGAGGGCCGTAGATACGCAGTATTTT	CASSEYSGRAVDTQYF
.	TRBV30	TRBJ2-1	few	TGTGCCTGGAGCGGTTCAGGTAATGAGCAGTTCTTC	CAWSGSGNEQFF
TRBD2	TRBV27	TRBJ2-7	.	TGTGCCAGCAGTTTGAGCGGGACCAGCTCCTACGAGCAGTACTTC	CASSLSGTSSYEQYF
.	TRBV4-1	TRBJ1-5	.	TGCGCCAGCAGCCAAACATGGGAATCAAGACCGCATTTT	CASSQTWESRPHF
.	TRBV27	TRBJ2-3	.	TGTGCCAGCAGTTTAGGACTCAGCACAGATACGCAGTATTTT	CASSLGLSTDTQYF
.	TRBV7-8	TRBJ2-7	once	TGTGCCAGCAGCTTAGTTTACGAGCAGTACTTC	CASSLVYEQYF
.	TRBV7-9	TRBJ1-2	once	TGTGCCAGCAGCTTAGGTCTGGATAACTATGGCTACACCTTC	CASSLGLDNYGYTF
.	TRBV6-6	TRBJ1-6	.	TGTGCCAGCAGGGGGACTAATTCACCCCTCCACTTT	CASRGTNSPLHF
TRBD1	TRBV5-4	TRBJ2-7	.	TGTGCCAGCAGCGGACAGGGAGCCTACGAGCAGTACTTC	CASSGQGAYEQYF
.	TRBV7-9	TRBJ2-2	.	TGTGCCAGCAGCGCCGTAGGACTTAACACCGGGGAGCTGTTTTTT	CASSAVGLNTGELFF
TRBD1	TRBV4-3	TRBJ2-2	.	TGCGCCAGCAGCCAAGAGGACAGGACGAACACCGGGGAGCTGTTTTTT	CASSQEDRTNTGELFF
TRBD2	TRBV13	TRBJ2-3	.	TGTGCCAGCAGCTCTGGACTAGCGGGACGCACAGATACGCAGTATTTT	CASSSGLAGRTDTQYF
.	TRBV29-1	TRBJ2-2	.	TGCAGCGTTGAACGTATCGGGGCAAACACCGGGGAGCTGTTTTTT	CSVERIGANTGELFF
TRBD2	TRBV28	TRBJ2-7	few	TGTGCCAGCAGCCCCCTCCGGGGGGGAGGAATTTCCGAGCAGTACTTC	CASSPLRGGGISEQYF
.	TRBV6-6	TRBJ1-6	.	TGTGCCAGTAAGAATCGACAGGACTATAATTCACCCCTCCACTTT	CASKNRQDYNSPLHF
.	TRBV4-2	TRBJ2-7	.	TGTGCCAGCAGTTCCACTAGCTACGAGCAGTACTTC	CASSSTSYEQYF
TRBD2	TRBV27	TRBJ2-7	once	TGTGCCAGCAGTTTAGGGAGCGGGGGCACCTACGAGCAGTACTTC	CASSLGSGGTYEQYF
.	TRBV28	TRBJ1-1	few	TGTGCCAGCAGCAAGGGGGGGGCCCGGTCCACTGAAGCTTTCTTT	CASSKGGARSTEAFF
TRBD1	TRBV19	TRBJ1-3	.	TGTGCCAGTAGGGACAGGGTGGTGACGAACTCTGGAAACACCATATATTTT	CASRDRVVTNSGNTIYF
.	TRBV6-5	TRBJ1-1	few	TGTGCCAGCAATCAGAGGGAAGCAAACACTGAAGCTTTCTTT	CASNQREANTEAFF
.	TRBV21-1	TRBJ2-7	.	TGTGCCAGGATCGTTAGGGCGGGAGTGATAAGGGGTTCCTACGAGCAGTACTTC	CARIVRAGVIRGSYEQYF
TRBD1	TRBV6-5	TRBJ2-7	.	TGTGCCAGCAGCCCGGGACAGGGTCTTTACGAGCAGTACTTC	CASSPGQGLYEQYF
.	TRBV30	TRBJ1-5	.	TGTGCCTGGAGTGGAGGTTTTGGGCAGAGGTATCAGCCCCAGCATTTT	CAWSGGFGQRYQPQHF
.	TRBV11-2	TRBJ2-1	.	TGTGCCAGCAGCTTTACCGCGATCGGGTGGAATGAGCAGTTCTTC	CASSFTAIGWNEQFF
.	TRBV15	TRBJ2-2	.	TGTGCCACCAGCAGAGATGGAAACAGAATCACCGGGGAGCTGTTTTTT	CATSRDGNRITGELFF
.	TRBV7-9	TRBJ1-5	.	TGTGCCAGCAGCCGTAGTAATCAGCCCCAGCATTTT	CASSRSNQPQHF
TRBD1	TRBV19	TRBJ1-5	.	TGTGCCAGTAGTATTGCAGGGGGCTATATCGATCAGCCCCAGCATTTT	CASSIAGGYIDQPQHF
.	TRBV7-9	TRBJ1-2	.	TGTGCCAGCAGTGGGTTTGCCCCGGATAACTATGGCTACACCTTC	CASSGFAPDNYGYTF